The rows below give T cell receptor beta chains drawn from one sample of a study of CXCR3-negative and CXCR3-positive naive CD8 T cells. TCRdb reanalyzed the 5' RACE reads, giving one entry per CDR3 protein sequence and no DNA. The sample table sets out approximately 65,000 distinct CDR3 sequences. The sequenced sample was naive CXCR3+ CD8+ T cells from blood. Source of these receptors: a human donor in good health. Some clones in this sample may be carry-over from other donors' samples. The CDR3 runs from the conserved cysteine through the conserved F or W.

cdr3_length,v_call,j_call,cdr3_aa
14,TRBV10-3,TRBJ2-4,CATESPLGENIQYF
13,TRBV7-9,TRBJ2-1,CASTLGPNNEQFF
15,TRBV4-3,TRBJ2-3,CASSPFVGGRDTQYF
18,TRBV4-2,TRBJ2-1,CASSQTLSRGTGTNEQFF
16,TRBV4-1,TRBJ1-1,CASSQEGRLGKTESFF
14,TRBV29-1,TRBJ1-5,CSVAGTGLNQPQHF
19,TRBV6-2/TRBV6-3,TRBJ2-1,CASSYNLGSFGFSYNEQFF
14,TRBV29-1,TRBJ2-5,CSVGGTSGGETQYF
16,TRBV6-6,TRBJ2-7,CASSNQGQGETYEQYF
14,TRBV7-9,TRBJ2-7,CASSLTGGNYEQYF
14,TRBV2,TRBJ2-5,CASSERTLGETQYF
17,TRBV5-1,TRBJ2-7,CASSLEVSLLGPYEQYF
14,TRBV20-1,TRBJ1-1,CSASGQGHFSEAFF
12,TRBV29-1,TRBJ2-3,CTIYSGTDTQYF
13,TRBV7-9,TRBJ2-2,CASSKQEVGELFF
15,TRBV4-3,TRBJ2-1,CASSPTGGPYNEQFF